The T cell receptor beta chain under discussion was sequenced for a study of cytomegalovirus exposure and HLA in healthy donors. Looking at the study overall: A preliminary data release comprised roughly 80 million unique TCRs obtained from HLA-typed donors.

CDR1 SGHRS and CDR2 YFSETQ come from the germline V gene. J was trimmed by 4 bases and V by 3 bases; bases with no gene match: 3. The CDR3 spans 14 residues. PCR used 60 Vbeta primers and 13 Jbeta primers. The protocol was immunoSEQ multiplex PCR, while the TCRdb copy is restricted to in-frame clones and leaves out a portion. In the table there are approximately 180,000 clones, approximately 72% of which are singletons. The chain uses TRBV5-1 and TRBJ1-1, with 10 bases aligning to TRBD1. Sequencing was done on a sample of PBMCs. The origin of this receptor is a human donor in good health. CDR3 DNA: TGCGCCAGCAGCTGGGACAGGGGAGGCACTGAAGCTTTCTTT. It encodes CASSWDRGGTEAFF.